This T cell receptor (beta chain) was identified during a study of regulatory T cells in long-lasting Graves disease. Described time point: newly diagnosed GD, antithyroid drugs for less than 3 months. PBMC-derived RNA was used for the TCR library. Graves' disease diagnoses used American Thyroid Association guidelines. Germline V gives CDR1 MDHEN, CDR2 SYDVKM. CDR3 length: 14 amino acids. Trimming cost V 5 bases and J 13 bases, with 22 bases left between them. Whole-study findings and limits: The TCR repertoire of persistent Graves' patients was less diverse than that of newly diagnosed ones.

Arm-PCR with iRepertoire HTBI primers amplified the CDR3 regions for these TCR beta libraries. TCRdb processed the multiplex PCR reads anew with MiXCR; each CDR3 protein has one entry. The table records 300,000 to 400,000 distinct CDR3 sequences, roughly a sixth of them present only once. This clonotype has a count of ten or more. As yet, its antigen is unknown. These sequences were also reported in another study, on T cells in Graves' hyperthyroidism and ophthalmopathy. From that second work: If no ophthalmopathy progression occurred within 18 months, Graves' hyperthyroidism was stable. Most clonotypes expanded in thyroid above 0.001 were likewise present in blood.

The sample was peripheral blood mononuclear cells (PBMCs), taken at new diagnosis, from a patient treated with antithyroid drugs. This chain links TRBV28 with TRBJ2-3; D may correspond to TRBD1 or TRBD2 (5 bases each). This clonotype originated in a man aged 40-50 years with Graves disease. CDR3 loop: CASSPPPGTRNEYF. CDR3 sequence (DNA): TGTGCCAGCAGTCCTCCACCCGGGACCCGGAACGAGTATTTT.